This T cell receptor beta chain was recovered during a study of T cell changes during pregnancy in multiple sclerosis. Sequencing used immunoSEQ multiplex PCR; TCRdb keeps in-frame clones, though not all of them. Of some 32,000 clones listed, about nine tenths were seen once; the top ten hold 4.3%. Germline CDR1 SGHRS, CDR2 YFSETQ. J lost 0 bases, V lost 4 bases, and 8 bases had no gene match. The CDR3 runs 16 residues. This receptor was identified in a female donor with multiple sclerosis, enrolled in a pregnancy study. The specimen was CD8+ T cells from peripheral blood mononuclear cells, collected in the second trimester of pregnancy. The rearrangement links TRBV5-1 to TRBJ2-3; TRBD1 matches 7 bases. The CDR3 DNA sequence: TGCGCCAGCAGCGTAGACAGGGCCACTAGCACAGATACGCAGTATTTT. It yields the protein CASSVDRATSTDTQYF.